A selection of T cell receptor beta chains follows, all from one sample in a study of blood T cell repertoires in COVID-19. Here immunoSEQ multiplex PCR was the method, and the copy in TCRdb shows in-frame clones only, minus some. This table has about 41,000 clones, about 77% appearing once. Sequenced: peripheral blood. The receptors derive from an older man with acute or convalescent COVID-19. Both conserved end residues are part of each CDR3. Fields, in order: J gene, D gene, clone size, V gene, CDR3 protein, CDR3 DNA. The D gene is left open where the match is weak. Size values are once, few and many counts, or a class for expanded clones, and some rows have none.

J gene: TRBJ2-7; D gene: NA; clone size: NA; V gene: TRBV25-1; CDR3 protein: CASSESGNYEQYF; CDR3 DNA: TGTGCCAGCAGTGAATCAGGTAACTACGAGCAGTACTTC
J gene: TRBJ2-7; D gene: TRBD1; clone size: NA; V gene: TRBV7-9; CDR3 protein: CASSAGTGAGEQYF; CDR3 DNA: TGTGCCAGCAGCGCCGGGACAGGGGCCGGGGAGCAGTACTTC
J gene: TRBJ2-3; D gene: TRBD2; clone size: few; V gene: TRBV4-1; CDR3 protein: CASSQSPGLAGLTDTQYF; CDR3 DNA: TGCGCCAGCAGCCAGAGCCCCGGGCTAGCGGGACTCACAGATACGCAGTATTTT
J gene: TRBJ2-2; D gene: TRBD1; clone size: NA; V gene: TRBV10-3; CDR3 protein: CATNRGPNTGELFF; CDR3 DNA: TGTGCCACCAACAGGGGGCCAAACACCGGGGAGCTGTTTTTT
J gene: TRBJ2-6; D gene: NA; clone size: once; V gene: TRBV5-1; CDR3 protein: CASSLEGRNSGANVLTF; CDR3 DNA: TGCGCCAGCAGCTTGGAGGGGCGGAACTCTGGGGCCAACGTCCTGACTTTC
J gene: TRBJ2-7; D gene: TRBD2; clone size: NA; V gene: TRBV7-3; CDR3 protein: CASSPLAGGPGSSYEQYF; CDR3 DNA: TGTGCCAGCAGCCCACTAGCGGGAGGGCCTGGGAGCTCCTACGAGCAGTACTTC
J gene: TRBJ2-3; D gene: TRBD1; clone size: few; V gene: TRBV7-8; CDR3 protein: CASSLRDRDTDTQYF; CDR3 DNA: TGTGCCAGCAGCTTGAGGGACAGGGACACAGATACGCAGTATTTT
J gene: TRBJ2-7; D gene: NA; clone size: few; V gene: TRBV28; CDR3 protein: CASSLLWGGSYEQYF; CDR3 DNA: TGTGCCAGCAGTTTACTCTGGGGCGGTTCCTACGAGCAGTACTTC
J gene: TRBJ1-1; D gene: NA; clone size: NA; V gene: TRBV4-1; CDR3 protein: CASSHNDVPEGAFF; CDR3 DNA: TGCGCCAGCAGCCATAATGACGTACCCGAGGGAGCTTTCTTT
J gene: TRBJ1-5; D gene: NA; clone size: few; V gene: TRBV19; CDR3 protein: CASSMLNQPQHF; CDR3 DNA: TGTGCCAGTAGTATGCTAAATCAGCCCCAGCATTTT
J gene: TRBJ1-1; D gene: NA; clone size: NA; V gene: TRBV11-3; CDR3 protein: CASSRGRSTEAFF; CDR3 DNA: TGTGCCAGCAGCCGCGGTAGGAGTACTGAAGCTTTCTTT
J gene: TRBJ1-5; D gene: TRBD1; clone size: NA; V gene: TRBV6-2/TRBV6-3; CDR3 protein: CASSYPRQGGSNQPQHF; CDR3 DNA: TGTGCCAGCAGTTACCCTCGACAGGGGGGGAGCAATCAGCCCCAGCATTTT
J gene: TRBJ1-6; D gene: TRBD1; clone size: NA; V gene: TRBV9; CDR3 protein: CASSRQGQNSPLHF; CDR3 DNA: TGTGCCAGCAGCCGCCAGGGACAGAATTCACCCCTCCACTTT
J gene: TRBJ1-1; D gene: NA; clone size: NA; V gene: TRBV3-1/TRBV3-2; CDR3 protein: CASSQAQGNTEAFF; CDR3 DNA: TGTGCCAGCAGCCAAGCGCAGGGTAACACTGAAGCTTTCTTT
J gene: TRBJ1-1; D gene: NA; clone size: NA; V gene: TRBV28; CDR3 protein: CASSPTQGIAAFF; CDR3 DNA: TGTGCCAGCAGTCCTACCCAGGGGATAGCAGCTTTCTTT
J gene: TRBJ2-7; D gene: NA; clone size: few; V gene: TRBV27; CDR3 protein: CASSLRGAAYEQYF; CDR3 DNA: TGTGCCAGCAGTTTACGGGGGGCCGCCTACGAGCAGTACTTC
J gene: TRBJ1-1; D gene: TRBD1; clone size: NA; V gene: TRBV5-1; CDR3 protein: CASSYRGQGSLGEAFF; CDR3 DNA: TGCGCCAGCAGCTACCGAGGACAGGGTTCTTTGGGGGAAGCTTTCTTT
J gene: TRBJ2-1; D gene: NA; clone size: NA; V gene: TRBV10-1; CDR3 protein: CASSEPLVESSYNEQFF; CDR3 DNA: TGCGCCAGCAGTGAGCCCTTGGTCGAGAGCTCCTACAATGAGCAGTTCTTC
J gene: TRBJ1-2; D gene: NA; clone size: NA; V gene: TRBV4-1; CDR3 protein: CASSQVEDIYGYTF; CDR3 DNA: TGCGCCAGCAGCCAAGTAGAGGATATATATGGCTACACCTTC
J gene: TRBJ2-7; D gene: NA; clone size: NA; V gene: TRBV28; CDR3 protein: CASSPGTYSYEQYF; CDR3 DNA: TGTGCCAGCAGTCCCGGGACATACTCCTACGAGCAGTACTTC
J gene: TRBJ1-1; D gene: TRBD1; clone size: NA; V gene: TRBV28; CDR3 protein: CASSFLRGRTEAFF; CDR3 DNA: TGTGCCAGCAGTTTCTTGAGGGGGCGAACTGAAGCTTTCTTT
J gene: TRBJ1-2; D gene: NA; clone size: NA; V gene: TRBV2; CDR3 protein: CASSGDTGLYGYTF; CDR3 DNA: TGTGCCAGCAGTGGGGATACAGGGTTATATGGCTACACCTTC
J gene: TRBJ1-1; D gene: NA; clone size: few; V gene: TRBV29-1; CDR3 protein: CSEKRGAEAFF; CDR3 DNA: TGCAGCGAAAAAAGGGGTGCTGAAGCTTTCTTT
J gene: TRBJ2-5; D gene: TRBD2; clone size: NA; V gene: TRBV2; CDR3 protein: CASAGVQETQYF; CDR3 DNA: TGTGCCAGCGCGGGGGTCCAAGAGACCCAGTACTTC
J gene: TRBJ2-1; D gene: TRBD1; clone size: NA; V gene: TRBV2; CDR3 protein: CASRGQGNEQFF; CDR3 DNA: TGTGCCAGCAGGGGACAGGGCAATGAGCAGTTCTTC
J gene: TRBJ2-3; D gene: NA; clone size: NA; V gene: TRBV9; CDR3 protein: CASSVVTDTQYF; CDR3 DNA: TGTGCCAGCAGCGTAGTAACAGATACGCAGTATTTT
J gene: TRBJ1-6; D gene: TRBD1; clone size: NA; V gene: TRBV2; CDR3 protein: CASRDSNSPLHF; CDR3 DNA: TGTGCCAGCCGGGACAGTAATTCACCCCTCCACTTT
J gene: TRBJ2-3; D gene: TRBD2; clone size: NA; V gene: TRBV7-9; CDR3 protein: CASVPTSGKTDTQYF; CDR3 DNA: TGTGCCAGCGTTCCGACTAGCGGGAAAACAGATACGCAGTATTTT
J gene: TRBJ2-3; D gene: TRBD1; clone size: NA; V gene: TRBV5-1; CDR3 protein: CASRDGTGLSTDTQYF; CDR3 DNA: TGCGCCAGCAGGGACGGGACAGGGCTTAGCACAGATACGCAGTATTTT
J gene: TRBJ2-2; D gene: TRBD2; clone size: NA; V gene: TRBV2; CDR3 protein: CASRLAGARTGELFF; CDR3 DNA: TGTGCCAGCAGGCTAGCGGGAGCGAGGACCGGGGAGCTGTTTTTT
J gene: TRBJ2-4; D gene: NA; clone size: NA; V gene: TRBV24-1; CDR3 protein: CATSDGGPGVAKNIQYF; CDR3 DNA: TGTGCCACCAGTGATGGGGGTCCGGGGGTAGCCAAAAACATTCAGTACTTC
J gene: TRBJ2-4; D gene: TRBD2; clone size: NA; V gene: TRBV7-2; CDR3 protein: CASSPGLALAKNIQYF; CDR3 DNA: TGTGCCAGCAGCCCCGGACTAGCCCTAGCCAAAAACATTCAGTACTTC
J gene: TRBJ2-3; D gene: TRBD2; clone size: NA; V gene: TRBV15; CDR3 protein: CATSREASGVDTQYF; CDR3 DNA: TGTGCCACCAGCAGAGAGGCTAGCGGGGTAGATACGCAGTATTTT
J gene: TRBJ2-5; D gene: TRBD2; clone size: once; V gene: TRBV5-1; CDR3 protein: CASSPGLAGLQEETQYF; CDR3 DNA: TGCGCCAGCAGCCCGGGACTAGCGGGGTTACAGGAAGAGACCCAGTACTTC
J gene: TRBJ1-6; D gene: NA; clone size: NA; V gene: TRBV6-5; CDR3 protein: CASSYYKGGNSPLHF; CDR3 DNA: TGTGCCAGCAGTTACTATAAGGGAGGGAATTCACCCCTCCACTTT
J gene: TRBJ2-3; D gene: NA; clone size: NA; V gene: TRBV15; CDR3 protein: CATSGATFTDTQYF; CDR3 DNA: TGTGCCACCAGCGGAGCAACTTTCACAGATACGCAGTATTTT
J gene: TRBJ1-2; D gene: TRBD1; clone size: NA; V gene: TRBV5-8; CDR3 protein: CASSPTGTGYSGYTF; CDR3 DNA: TGTGCCAGCAGCCCAACCGGGACAGGGTATAGCGGCTACACCTTC
J gene: TRBJ2-7; D gene: TRBD2; clone size: NA; V gene: TRBV11-2; CDR3 protein: CASSLGGTGGGYEQYF; CDR3 DNA: TGTGCCAGCAGCTTAGGGGGAACGGGAGGGGGTTACGAGCAGTACTTC